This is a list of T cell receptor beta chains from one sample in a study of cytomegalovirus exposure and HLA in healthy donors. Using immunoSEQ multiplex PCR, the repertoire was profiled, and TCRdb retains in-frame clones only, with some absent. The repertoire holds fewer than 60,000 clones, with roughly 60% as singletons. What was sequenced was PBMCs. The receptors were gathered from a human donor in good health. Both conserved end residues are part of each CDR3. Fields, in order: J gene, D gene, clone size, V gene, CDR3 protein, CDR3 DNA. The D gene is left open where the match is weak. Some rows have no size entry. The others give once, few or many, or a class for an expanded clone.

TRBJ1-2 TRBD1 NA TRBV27 CASSSNGQGATNYGYTF TGTGCCAGCAGTTCGAACGGACAGGGGGCGACTAACTATGGCTACACCTTC
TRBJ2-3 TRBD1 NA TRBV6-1 CASVTGDSTDTQYF TGTGCCAGCGTGACAGGGGATAGCACAGATACGCAGTATTTT
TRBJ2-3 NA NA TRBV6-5 CASSYGSGGTDTQYF TGTGCCAGCAGTTACGGCTCCGGGGGCACAGATACGCAGTATTTT
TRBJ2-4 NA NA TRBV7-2 CASSSRGTFKNIQYF TGTGCCAGCAGCTCCCGCGGGACGTTCAAAAACATTCAGTACTTC
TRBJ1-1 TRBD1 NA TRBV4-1 CASSPTETGYMNTEAFF TGCGCCAGCAGCCCGACAGAGACAGGGTACATGAACACTGAAGCTTTCTTT
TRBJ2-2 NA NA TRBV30 CAWSVSGTNTGELFF TGTGCCTGGAGTGTGTCGGGGACGAACACCGGGGAGCTGTTTTTT
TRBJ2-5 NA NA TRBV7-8 CASSLALDRYQETQYF TGTGCCAGCAGCTTAGCCCTTGACAGGTACCAAGAGACCCAGTACTTC
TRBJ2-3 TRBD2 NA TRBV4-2 CASSQDTSGGAADTQYF TGTGCCAGCAGCCAGGACACTAGCGGGGGGGCCGCAGATACGCAGTATTTT
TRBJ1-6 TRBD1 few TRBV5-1 CASSLTAGTGVYNSPLHF TGCGCCAGCAGCTTGACCGCCGGGACAGGGGTTTATAATTCACCCCTCCACTTT
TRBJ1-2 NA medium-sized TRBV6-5 CASSSNYGYTF TGTGCCAGCAGCTCCAACTATGGCTACACCTTC
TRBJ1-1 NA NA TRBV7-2 CASSLDKNTEAFF TGTGCCAGCAGCTTAGATAAGAACACTGAAGCTTTCTTT
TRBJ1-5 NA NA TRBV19 CASVLQGTGNQPQHF TGTGCCAGTGTCCTCCAGGGGACGGGAAATCAGCCCCAGCATTTT
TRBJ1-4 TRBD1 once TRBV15 CATSRVGTANEKLFF TGTGCCACCAGCAGAGTTGGGACAGCAAATGAAAAACTGTTTTTT
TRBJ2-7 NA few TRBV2 CASSEGQRDTYEQYF TGTGCCAGCAGTGAAGGTCAGAGGGACACCTACGAGCAGTACTTC
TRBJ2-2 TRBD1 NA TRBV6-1 CAIRDRAGTGELFF TGTGCCATCAGGGACAGGGCGGGCACCGGGGAGCTGTTTTTT
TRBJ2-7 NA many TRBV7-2 CASSLGGTPGYEQYF TGTGCCAGCAGCTTAGGTGGGACACCGGGCTACGAGCAGTACTTC
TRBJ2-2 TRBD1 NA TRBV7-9 CASSRQGNWNTGELFF TGTGCCAGCAGCCGACAGGGGAATTGGAACACCGGGGAGCTGTTTTTT
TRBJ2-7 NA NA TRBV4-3 CASSLDYGGREQYF TGCGCCAGCAGCCTCGACTACGGCGGCCGCGAGCAGTACTTC
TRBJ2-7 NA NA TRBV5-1 CASSLDGLQQYF TGCGCCAGCAGCTTGGATGGGCTACAGCAGTACTTC
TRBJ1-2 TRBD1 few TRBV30 CAWSQGAGYGYTF TGTGCCTGGAGTCAGGGGGCAGGTTATGGCTACACCTTC
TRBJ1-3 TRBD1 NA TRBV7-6 CASTSTGARAGNTIYF TGTGCCAGCACCTCCACAGGGGCTCGGGCTGGAAACACCATATATTTT
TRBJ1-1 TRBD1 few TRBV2 CASSRTDRANTEAFF TGTGCCAGCAGCCGCACCGACAGGGCGAACACTGAAGCTTTCTTT
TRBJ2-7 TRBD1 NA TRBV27 CASSLYTPQGQNYEQYF TGTGCCAGCAGTTTATATACGCCTCAGGGACAGAACTACGAGCAGTACTTC
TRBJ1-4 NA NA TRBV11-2 CASSLEGGRRTTNEKLFF TGTGCCAGCAGCTTAGAGGGGGGGCGCCGCACAACTAATGAAAAACTGTTTTTT
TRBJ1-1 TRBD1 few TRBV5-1 CASSWATGGQIRNTEAFF TGCGCCAGCAGCTGGGCGACAGGGGGCCAAATAAGAAACACTGAAGCTTTCTTT
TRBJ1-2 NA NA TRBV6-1 CASSEYGALEINYGYTF TGTGCCAGCAGTGAATATGGGGCCCTCGAGATTAACTATGGCTACACCTTC
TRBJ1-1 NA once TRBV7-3 CASSLGGAPEALF TGTGCCAGCAGCTTAGGAGGGGCCCCTGAAGCTCTCTTT
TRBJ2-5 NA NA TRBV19 CASSMRERETQYF TGTGCCAGTAGTATGAGGGAACGGGAGACCCAGTACTTC
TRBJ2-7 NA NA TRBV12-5 CASGSLRGEQKYF TGTGCTAGTGGTTCCCTCCGTGGCGAACAGAAGTACTTC
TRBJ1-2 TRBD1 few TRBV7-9 CASSLAGQGDGYTF TGTGCCAGCAGCTTAGCCGGACAGGGAGATGGCTACACCTTC
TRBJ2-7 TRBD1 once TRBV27 CASSARQGAYEQYF TGTGCCAGCAGTGCACGACAGGGGGCCTACGAGCAGTACTTC
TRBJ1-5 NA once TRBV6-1 CASTVQGKQPQHF TGTGCCAGCACTGTACAGGGCAAGCAGCCCCAGCATTTT
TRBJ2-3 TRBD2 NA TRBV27 CASGRLAGSTDTQYF TGTGCCAGCGGCCGACTAGCGGGGAGCACAGATACGCAGTATTTT
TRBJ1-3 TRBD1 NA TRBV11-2 CASSLLGTQGETIYF TGTGCCAGCAGCTTACTCGGGACTCAGGGGGAAACCATATATTTT
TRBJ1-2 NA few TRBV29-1 CSVEDQGCGYTF TGCAGCGTTGAAGATCAGGGGTGCGGCTACACCTTC
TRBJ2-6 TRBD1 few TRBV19 CASSRGTGSGANVLTF TGTGCCAGTAGCCGAGGGACAGGCTCTGGGGCCAACGTCCTGACTTTC
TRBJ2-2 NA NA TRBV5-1 CASSLVSGYAGELFF TGCGCCAGCAGCTTGGTATCGGGTTATGCCGGGGAGCTGTTTTTT
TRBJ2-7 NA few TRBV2 CASNSLYEQYF TGTGCCAGCAATTCCCTCTACGAGCAGTACTTC
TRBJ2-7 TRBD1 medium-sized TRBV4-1 CASQHGTGAYEQYF TGCGCCAGCCAGCACGGGACAGGGGCCTACGAGCAGTACTTC
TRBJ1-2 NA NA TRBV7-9 CASSHLWYGYTF TGTGCCAGCAGCCATCTATGGTATGGCTACACCTTC
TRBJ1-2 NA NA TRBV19 CASQRTAGENYGYTF TGTGCCAGCCAGCGGACAGCCGGGGAGAACTATGGCTACACCTTC
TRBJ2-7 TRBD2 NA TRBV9 CASSPGLAGPYEQYF TGTGCCAGCAGCCCCGGACTAGCGGGACCCTACGAGCAGTACTTC
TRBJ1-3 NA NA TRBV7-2 CASSLSPSISGNTIYF TGTGCCAGCAGCTTATCCCCCAGTATCTCTGGAAACACCATATATTTT
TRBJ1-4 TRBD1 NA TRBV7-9 CSSSLGTAPNEKLFF TGTTCCAGCAGCCTCGGGACAGCGCCTAATGAAAAACTGTTTTTT
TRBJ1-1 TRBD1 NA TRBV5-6 CASSGGQGPLTNTEAFF TGTGCCAGCAGCGGGGGACAGGGGCCCCTAACGAACACTGAAGCTTTCTTT
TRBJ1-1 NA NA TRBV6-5 CASRYPRATEAFF TGTGCCAGCAGGTACCCCAGGGCTACTGAAGCTTTCTTT
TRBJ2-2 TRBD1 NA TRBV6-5 CASRGQANTGELFF TGTGCCAGCAGGGGACAGGCGAACACCGGGGAGCTGTTTTTT
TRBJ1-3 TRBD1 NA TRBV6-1 CAGGQGAFLRNTIYF TGTGCCGGCGGACAGGGGGCTTTTCTGCGAAACACCATATATTTT
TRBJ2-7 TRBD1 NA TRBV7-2 CASRGTVSYEQYF TGTGCCAGCAGAGGGACAGTCTCCTACGAGCAGTACTTC
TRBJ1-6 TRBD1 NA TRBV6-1 CASSEAGQGYSPLHF TGTGCCAGCAGTGAAGCGGGACAGGGGTATTCACCCCTCCACTTT